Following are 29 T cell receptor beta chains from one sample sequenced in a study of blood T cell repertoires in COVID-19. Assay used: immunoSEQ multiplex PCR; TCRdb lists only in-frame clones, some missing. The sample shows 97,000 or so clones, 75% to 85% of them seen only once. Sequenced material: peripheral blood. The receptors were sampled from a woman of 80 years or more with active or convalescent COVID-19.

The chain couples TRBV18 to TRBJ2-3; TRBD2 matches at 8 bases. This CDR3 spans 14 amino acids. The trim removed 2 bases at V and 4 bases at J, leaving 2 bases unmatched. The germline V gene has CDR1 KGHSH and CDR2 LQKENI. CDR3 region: CASSPAGGADTQYF. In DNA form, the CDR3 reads TGTGCCAGCTCACCAGCCGGGGGGGCAGATACGCAGTATTTT.

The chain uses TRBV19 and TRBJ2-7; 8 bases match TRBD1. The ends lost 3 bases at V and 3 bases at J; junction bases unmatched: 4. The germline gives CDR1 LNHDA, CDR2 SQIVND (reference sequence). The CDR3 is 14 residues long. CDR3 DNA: TGTGCCAGTAGTATCTCGACAGGGGTCTACGAGCAGTACTTC. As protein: CASSISTGVYEQYF. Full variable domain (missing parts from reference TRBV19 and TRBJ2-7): DGGITQSPKYLFRKEGQNVTLSCEQNLNHDAMYWYRQDPGQGLRLIYYSQIVNDFQKGDIAEGYSVSREKKESFPLTVTSAQKNPTAFYLCASSISTGVYEQYFGPGTRLTVT.

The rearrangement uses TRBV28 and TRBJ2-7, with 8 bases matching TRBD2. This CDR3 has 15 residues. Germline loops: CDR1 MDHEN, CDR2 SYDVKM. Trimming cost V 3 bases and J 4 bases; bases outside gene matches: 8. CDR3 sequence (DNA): TGTGCCAGCAGTTTTTGGAGCGGGAGTAGATACGAGCAGTACTTC. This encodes CASSFWSGSRYEQYF.

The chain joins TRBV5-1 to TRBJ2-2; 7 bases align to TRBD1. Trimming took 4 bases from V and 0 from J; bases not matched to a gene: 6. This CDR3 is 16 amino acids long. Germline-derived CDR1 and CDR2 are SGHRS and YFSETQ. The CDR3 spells CASSPSDRANTGELFF. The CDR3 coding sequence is TGCGCCAGCAGCCCCTCAGACAGGGCGAACACCGGGGAGCTGTTTTTT.

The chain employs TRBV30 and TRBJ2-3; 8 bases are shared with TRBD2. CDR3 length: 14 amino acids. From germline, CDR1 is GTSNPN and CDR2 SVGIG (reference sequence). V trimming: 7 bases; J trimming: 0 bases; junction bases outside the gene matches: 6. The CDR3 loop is CASLAGQSTDTQYF. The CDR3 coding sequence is TGTGCCTCTTTAGCGGGACAAAGCACAGATACGCAGTATTTT.

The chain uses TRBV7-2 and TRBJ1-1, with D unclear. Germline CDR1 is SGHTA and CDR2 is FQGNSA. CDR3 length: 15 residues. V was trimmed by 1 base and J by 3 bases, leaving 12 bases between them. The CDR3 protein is CASSLGIRRDTEAFF. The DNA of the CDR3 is TGTGCCAGCAGCTTAGGTATTCGTCGAGACACTGAAGCTTTCTTT.

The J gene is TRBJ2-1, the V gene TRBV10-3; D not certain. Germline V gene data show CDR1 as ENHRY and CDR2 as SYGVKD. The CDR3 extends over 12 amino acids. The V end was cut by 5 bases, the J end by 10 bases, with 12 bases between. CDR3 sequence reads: CAISPSNSEQFF. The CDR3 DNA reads TGTGCCATCAGTCCTTCCAACAGCGAGCAGTTCTTC.

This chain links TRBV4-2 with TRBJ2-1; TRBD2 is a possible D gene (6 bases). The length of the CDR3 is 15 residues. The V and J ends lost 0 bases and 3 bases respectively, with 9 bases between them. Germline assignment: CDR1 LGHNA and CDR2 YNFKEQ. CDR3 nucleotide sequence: TGTGCCAGCAGCCAAGAATCCGGGAGCTACAATGAGCAGTTCTTC. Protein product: CASSQESGSYNEQFF.

The CDR3 nucleotides are TGTGCCAGCAGCTCGCTACAGGGTTCTGGGGCCAACGTCCTGACTTTC. It encodes CASSSLQGSGANVLTF. V gene TRBV11-2 combines with J gene TRBJ2-6, with a weak D call TRBD1 (6 bases). The V and J ends lost 4 bases and 1 base respectively, with 11 bases between them. The germline V gene encodes CDR1 SGHAT and CDR2 FQNNGV. This CDR3 spans 16 amino acids.

The CDR3 loop reads CASKLAGADAKTQYF. DNA of the CDR3: TGTGCCAGCAAACTAGCGGGAGCGGATGCAAAGACCCAGTACTTC. This chain connects TRBV7-2 to TRBJ2-5, with 11 nucleotides matching TRBD2. This CDR3 has 15 residues. In germline, CDR1 is SGHTA, CDR2 FQGNSA. The V gene end was trimmed by 7 bases and the J gene end by 6 bases; junction bases not matched to a gene: 10.

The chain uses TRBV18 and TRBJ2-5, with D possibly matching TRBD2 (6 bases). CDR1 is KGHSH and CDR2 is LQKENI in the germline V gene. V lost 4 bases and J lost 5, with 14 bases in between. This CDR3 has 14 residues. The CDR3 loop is CASSQSGLAETQYF. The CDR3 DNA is TGTGCCAGCTCACAATCGGGGCTAGCGGAGACCCAGTACTTC.

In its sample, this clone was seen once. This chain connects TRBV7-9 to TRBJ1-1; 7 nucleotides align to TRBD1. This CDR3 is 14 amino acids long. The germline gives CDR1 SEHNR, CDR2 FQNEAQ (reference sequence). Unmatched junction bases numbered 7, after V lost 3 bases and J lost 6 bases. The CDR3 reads CASSLPGQWAEAFF. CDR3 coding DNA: TGTGCCAGCAGCTTGCCGGGACAGTGGGCTGAAGCTTTCTTT.

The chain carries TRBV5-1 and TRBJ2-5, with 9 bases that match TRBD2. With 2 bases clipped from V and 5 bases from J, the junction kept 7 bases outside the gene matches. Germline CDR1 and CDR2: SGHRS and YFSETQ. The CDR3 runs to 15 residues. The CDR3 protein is CASSFSGSDSETQYF. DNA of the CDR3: TGCGCCAGCAGCTTTAGCGGGAGTGATTCGGAGACCCAGTACTTC. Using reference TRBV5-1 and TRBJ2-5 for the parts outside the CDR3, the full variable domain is KAGVTQTPRYLIKTRGQQVTLSCSPISGHRSVSWYQQTPGQGLQFLFEYFSETQRNKGNFPGRFSGRQFSNSRSEMNVSTLELGDSALYLCASSFSGSDSETQYFGPGTRLLVL.

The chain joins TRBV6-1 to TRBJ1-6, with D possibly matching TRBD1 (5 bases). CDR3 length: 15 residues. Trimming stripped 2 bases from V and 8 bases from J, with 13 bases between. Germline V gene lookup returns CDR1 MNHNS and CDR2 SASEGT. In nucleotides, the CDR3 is TGTGCCAGCAGTGAACAGGGAGGAGGATATTCACCCCTCCACTTT. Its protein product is CASSEQGGGYSPLHF.

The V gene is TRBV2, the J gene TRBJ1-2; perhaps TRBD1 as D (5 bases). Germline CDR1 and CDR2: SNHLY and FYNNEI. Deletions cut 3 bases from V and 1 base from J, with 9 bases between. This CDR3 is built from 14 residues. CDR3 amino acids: CASSEGGLNYGYTF. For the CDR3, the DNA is TGTGCCAGCAGTGAGGGGGGACTTAACTATGGCTACACCTTC.

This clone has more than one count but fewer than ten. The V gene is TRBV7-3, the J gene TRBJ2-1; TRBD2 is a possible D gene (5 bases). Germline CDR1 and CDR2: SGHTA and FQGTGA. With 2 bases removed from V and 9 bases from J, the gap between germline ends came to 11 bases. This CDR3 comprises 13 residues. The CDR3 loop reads CASSLPGRTEQFF. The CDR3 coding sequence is TGTGCCAGCAGCTTACCGGGAAGAACTGAGCAGTTCTTC.

CDR3 sequence reads: CASSRTRSFTEQYF. The CDR3 DNA is TGTGCCAGCAGCCGGACTAGGTCCTTCACCGAGCAGTACTTC. The chain links TRBV6-5 to TRBJ2-7; 7 nucleotides match TRBD2. The germline V gene encodes CDR1 MNHEY and CDR2 SVGAGI. V lost 6 bases, J lost 6 bases, and 11 bases stayed unmatched. The CDR3 length is 14 residues.

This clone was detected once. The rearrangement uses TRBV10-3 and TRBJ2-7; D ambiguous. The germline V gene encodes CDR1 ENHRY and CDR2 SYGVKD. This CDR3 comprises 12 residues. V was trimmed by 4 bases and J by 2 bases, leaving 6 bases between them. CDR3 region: CAISAQAYEQYF. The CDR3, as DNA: TGTGCCATCAGTGCACAAGCCTACGAGCAGTACTTC.

CDR3 nucleotide sequence: TGTGCCAGCAGCTTTGGTCTAGCGCCCTTCGATGAGCAGTTCTTC. Encoded protein: CASSFGLAPFDEQFF. The gene calls are TRBV7-9 and TRBJ2-1, with a weak D call TRBD2 (6 bases). The V and J ends lost 3 bases and 8 bases respectively, with 17 bases between them. Germline lookup yields CDR1 SEHNR and CDR2 FQNEAQ (reference sequence). This CDR3 comprises 15 residues.

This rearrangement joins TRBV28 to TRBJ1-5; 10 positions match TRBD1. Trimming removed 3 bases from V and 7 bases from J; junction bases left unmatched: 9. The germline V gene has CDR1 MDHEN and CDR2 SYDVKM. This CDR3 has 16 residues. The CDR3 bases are TGTGCCAGCAGTTTGTGGGGACAGGGGTGGGGGCAGCCCCAGCATTTT. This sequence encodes CASSLWGQGWGQPQHF.

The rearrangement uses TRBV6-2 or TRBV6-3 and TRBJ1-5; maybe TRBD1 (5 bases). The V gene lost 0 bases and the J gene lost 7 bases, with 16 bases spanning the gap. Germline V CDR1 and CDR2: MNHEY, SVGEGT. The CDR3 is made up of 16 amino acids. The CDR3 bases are TGTGCCAGCAGTTACTCCGGACATAAGTTAGGGCAGCCCCAGCATTTT. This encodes CASSYSGHKLGQPQHF.

In DNA, the CDR3 is TGTGCCAGCTTAAACAGGATTACCTACGAGCAGTACTTC. It translates to CASLNRITYEQYF. This chain uses TRBV28 with TRBJ2-7; D perhaps matches TRBD1 (5 bases). V lost 8 bases and J 2 bases, leaving 13 bases between the germline ends. The CDR3 runs to 13 residues. Germline V gene lookup returns CDR1 MDHEN and CDR2 SYDVKM.

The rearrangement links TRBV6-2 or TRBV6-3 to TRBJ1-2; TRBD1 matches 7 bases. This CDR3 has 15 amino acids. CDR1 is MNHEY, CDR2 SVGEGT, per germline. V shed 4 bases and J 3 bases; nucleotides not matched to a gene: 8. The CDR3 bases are TGTGCCAGCAGTTTTACGGGACAGCTTTACTATGGCTACACCTTC. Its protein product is CASSFTGQLYYGYTF.

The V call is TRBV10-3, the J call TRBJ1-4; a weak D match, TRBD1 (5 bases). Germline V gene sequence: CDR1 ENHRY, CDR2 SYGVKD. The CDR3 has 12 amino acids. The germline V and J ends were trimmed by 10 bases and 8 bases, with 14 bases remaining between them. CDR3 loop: CASGDAGEKLFF. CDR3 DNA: TGTGCCAGCGGGGACGCCGGAGAAAAACTGTTTTTT.

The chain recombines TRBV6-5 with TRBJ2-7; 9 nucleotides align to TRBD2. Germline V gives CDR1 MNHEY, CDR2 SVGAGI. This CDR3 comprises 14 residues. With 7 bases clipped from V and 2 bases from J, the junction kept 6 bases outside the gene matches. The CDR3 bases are TGTGCCAGCAATAAGGGACTAGCTGCCTACGAGCAGTACTTC. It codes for CASNKGLAAYEQYF.

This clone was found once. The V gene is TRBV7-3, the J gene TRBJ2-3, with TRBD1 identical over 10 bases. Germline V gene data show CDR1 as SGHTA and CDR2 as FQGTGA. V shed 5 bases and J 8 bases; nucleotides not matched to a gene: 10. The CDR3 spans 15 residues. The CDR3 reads CASSQLGTGEGTQYF. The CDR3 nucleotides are TGTGCCAGCAGCCAACTCGGGACAGGGGAGGGTACGCAGTATTTT.

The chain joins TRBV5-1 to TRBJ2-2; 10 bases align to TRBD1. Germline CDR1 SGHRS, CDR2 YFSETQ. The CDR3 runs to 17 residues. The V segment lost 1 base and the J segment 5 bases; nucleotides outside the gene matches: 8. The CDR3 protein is CASSLQRTGGPTGELFF. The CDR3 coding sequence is TGCGCCAGCAGCTTGCAGAGGACAGGGGGGCCAACCGGGGAGCTGTTTTTT.

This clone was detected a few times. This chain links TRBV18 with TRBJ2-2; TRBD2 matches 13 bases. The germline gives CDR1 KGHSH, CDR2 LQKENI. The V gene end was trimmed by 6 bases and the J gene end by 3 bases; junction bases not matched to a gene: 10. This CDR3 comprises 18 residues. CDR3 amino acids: CASSQGLAGVRDTGELFF. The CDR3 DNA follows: TGTGCCAGCTCCCAAGGACTAGCGGGAGTTCGGGACACCGGGGAGCTGTTTTTT.

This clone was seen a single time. The CDR3 reads CASSPKGQGLHEQYF. The CDR3 bases are TGTGCCAGCTCACCAAAGGGACAGGGATTGCACGAGCAGTACTTC. V usage is TRBV18 and J usage is TRBJ2-7, with 9 bases identical to TRBD1. The germline gives CDR1 KGHSH, CDR2 LQKENI. This CDR3 has 15 residues. Unmatched junction bases numbered 7, after V lost 2 bases and J lost 5 bases. The full variable domain, rest sourced from reference TRBV18 and TRBJ2-7, is NAGVMQNPRHLVRRRGQEARLRCSPMKGHSHVYWYRQLPEEGLKFMVYLQKENIIDESGMPKERFSAEFPKEGPSILRIQQVVRGDSAAYFCASSPKGQGLHEQYFGPGTRLTVT.